A selection of T cell receptor beta chains follows, all from one sample in a study of blood T cells in healthy people across ages. TCRdb reprocessed the 5' RACE reads with MiXCR, giving one entry per CDR3 protein. The data show under 2 million distinct CDR3 sequences, roughly a third seen once. Sequencing was performed on blood. The receptors shown here come from a woman aged 25-40 years in good health. Both conserved end residues are part of each CDR3. The D gene is left open where the match is weak.

d_gene	j_gene	v_gene	len	CDR3aa
TRBD1	TRBJ2-7	TRBV20-1	15	CSARDSTGGTYEQYF
NA	TRBJ1-2	TRBV7-9	14	CASSLGAFNYGYTF
NA	TRBJ2-1	TRBV2	15	CASSDQDGAYNEQFF
NA	TRBJ1-1	TRBV20-1	13	CSARDIGLVEAFF
TRBD2	TRBJ2-7	TRBV10-3	14	CAITPGLSSYEQYF
NA	TRBJ2-7	TRBV15	16	CATSRGKILGTYEQYF
NA	NA	TRBV10-1	16	CASRRAAGMGEETQYF
NA	TRBJ2-1	TRBV3-1	13	CASSQGTGGRQFF
TRBD2	TRBJ2-5	TRBV6-2/TRBV6-3	17	CASSNPGLAPSQETQYF
TRBD1	TRBJ2-7	TRBV2	14	CASSSDRDTYEQYF
TRBD2	TRBJ2-5	TRBV27	16	CASSFSLAGLQETQYF
TRBD1	TRBJ1-2	TRBV7-9	18	CASSLKPVRGLHPYGYTF
NA	TRBJ2-4	TRBV24-1	16	CATSDSGQGAKNIQYF
NA	TRBJ2-6	TRBV5-1	16	CASSLTAGVGANVLTF
TRBD1	TRBJ1-1	TRBV18	16	CASSPRTGGMNAEAFF
NA	TRBJ1-5	TRBV12-3/TRBV12-4	15	CASSPAGVPNQPQHF
NA	TRBJ2-1	TRBV2	15	CASSEEGLGYNEQFF
NA	TRBJ2-5	TRBV20-1	11	CSAAFGETQYF
NA	TRBJ2-3	TRBV5-1	14	CASSFPGQWDTQYF
TRBD2	TRBJ2-3	TRBV20-1	15	CSAVRTSGRTDTQYF
NA	TRBJ1-2	TRBV3-1	15	CASSPRRTSNYGYTF
TRBD2	TRBJ2-1	TRBV7-2	17	CASSLLGTSGGYNEQFF
NA	TRBJ2-3	TRBV20-1	13	CSDVSGVQDTQYF
TRBD1	TRBJ2-3	TRBV28	13	CASRLQGADTQYF
NA	TRBJ2-7	TRBV5-1	15	CASSWGGTSTYEQYF
NA	NA	TRBV11-2	17	CASSPRMLGLDYNEQYF
TRBD2	TRBJ2-5	TRBV6-2/TRBV6-3	16	CASSYRLAGRKETQYF
NA	TRBJ2-3	TRBV30	12	CAWTQDSDTQYF
NA	TRBJ2-7	TRBV4-1	17	CASSQGADGWAFYEQYF
NA	TRBJ2-7	TRBV7-9	14	CASSYPGTTYGQYF
NA	TRBJ2-1	TRBV7-2	13	CASTSLRGSEQFF
TRBD2	TRBJ2-5	TRBV7-9	16	CASSSRSLAGQETQYF
NA	TRBJ1-1	TRBV20-1	15	CSARDVRQMNTEAFF
NA	TRBJ1-5	TRBV12-3/TRBV12-4	13	CASQGEGNQPQHF
NA	TRBJ2-7	TRBV9	14	CASSPRAEDYEQYF
TRBD1	TRBJ2-7	TRBV6-5	15	CASTAPGTGGYEQYF
TRBD2	TRBJ2-3	TRBV12-3/TRBV12-4	14	CASSLLAGRDTQYF
NA	TRBJ2-7	TRBV11-2	14	CASSIPGGIYEQYF